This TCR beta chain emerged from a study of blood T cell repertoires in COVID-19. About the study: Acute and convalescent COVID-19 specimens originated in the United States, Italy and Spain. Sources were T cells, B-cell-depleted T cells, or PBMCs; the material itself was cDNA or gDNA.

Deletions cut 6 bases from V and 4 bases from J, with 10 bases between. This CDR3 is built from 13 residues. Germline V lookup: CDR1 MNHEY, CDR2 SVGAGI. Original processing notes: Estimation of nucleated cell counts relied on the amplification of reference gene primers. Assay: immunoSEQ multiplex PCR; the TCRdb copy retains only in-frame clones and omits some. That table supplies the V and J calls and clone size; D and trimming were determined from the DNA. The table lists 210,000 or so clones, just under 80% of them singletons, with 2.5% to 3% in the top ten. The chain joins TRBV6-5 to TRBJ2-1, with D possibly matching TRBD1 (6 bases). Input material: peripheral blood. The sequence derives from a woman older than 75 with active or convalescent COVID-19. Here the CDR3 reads CASRTGWYNEQFF. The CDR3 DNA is TGTGCCAGCAGGACAGGTTGGTACAATGAGCAGTTCTTC.